This T cell receptor (beta chain) was retrieved from a study of T cell responses to AZD1222 COVID-19 vaccine. Germline assignment: CDR1 SGHRS and CDR2 YFSETQ. V was cut by 0 bases and J by 5 bases, with 12 bases left in between. The CDR3 has 15 residues. Profiled with immunoSEQ multiplex PCR; TCRdb holds only in-frame clones, not every one. The table lists tens of thousands of clones, 65% to 90% of them singletons, with less than 8.5% in the top ten. Pooled together were second doses at about 4 or about 12 weeks. The sequencing used peripheral blood, collected 28 days after the second AZD1222 dose. The clonotype comes from an adult who received the AZD1222 COVID-19 vaccine. This chain connects TRBV5-1 to TRBJ2-1; a possible D gene is TRBD2 (6 bases). CDR3 in DNA: TGCGCCAGCAGCTTGGCTACGACTAGGCACAATGAGCAGTTCTTC. Its protein is CASSLATTRHNEQFF.